This entry describes one TCR beta chain. Its antigen is undetermined. The germline V and J ends were trimmed by 4 bases and 12 bases, with 18 bases remaining between them. Germline CDR1 reads MNHEY; CDR2 reads SVGAGI. This CDR3 is built from 14 residues. The time point here: blood 4 weeks post-SBRT, at nephrectomy. Treatment: 15 Gy SBRT to primary tumor, nephrectomy 4 weeks later. These data come from a study of radiation and T cells in renal cell carcinoma. The protocol was immunoSEQ multiplex PCR, while the TCRdb copy is restricted to in-frame clones and leaves out a portion. The table has fewer than 80,000 clones, over 80% seen once. Study observations and caveats: Top tumor clonotypes rose in blood 2 weeks post-radiation, then contracted.

The source was blood, collected from a patient whose treatment included radiotherapy and nephrectomy. The sequence was obtained from a woman aged 60-70 years with renal cell carcinoma. V usage is TRBV6-5 and J usage is TRBJ1-4; D not resolved. The CDR3 DNA follows: TGTGCCAGCAGTTCCCCTGGGTTTGGGTCGGAACTGTTTTTT. It specifies CASSSPGFGSELFF.